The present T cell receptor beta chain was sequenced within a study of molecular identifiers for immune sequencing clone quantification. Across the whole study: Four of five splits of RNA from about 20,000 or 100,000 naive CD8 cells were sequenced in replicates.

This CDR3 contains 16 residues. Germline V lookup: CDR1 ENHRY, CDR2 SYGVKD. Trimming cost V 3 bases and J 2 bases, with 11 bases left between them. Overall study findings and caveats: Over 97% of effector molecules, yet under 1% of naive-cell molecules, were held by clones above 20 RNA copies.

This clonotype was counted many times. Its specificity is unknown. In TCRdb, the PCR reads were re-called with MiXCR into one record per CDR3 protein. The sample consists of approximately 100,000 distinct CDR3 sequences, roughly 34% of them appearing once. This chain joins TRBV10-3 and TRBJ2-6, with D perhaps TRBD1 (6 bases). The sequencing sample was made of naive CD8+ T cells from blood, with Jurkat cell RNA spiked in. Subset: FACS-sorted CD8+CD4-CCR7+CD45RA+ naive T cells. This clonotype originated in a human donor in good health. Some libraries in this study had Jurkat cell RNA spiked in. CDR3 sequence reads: CAISEQGTPGANVLTF. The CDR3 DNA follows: TGTGCCATCAGTGAACAGGGTACCCCTGGGGCCAACGTCCTGACTTTC.